Presented here are 8 T cell receptor beta chains from one specimen sequenced in a study of T cell repertoires in cytomegalovirus infection. TCRdb analysed the reads with MiXCR anew, one entry per CDR3 protein. The table lists approximately 250,000 distinct CDR3 sequences, 20% to 25% of them singletons. The specimen was CD8+ T cells from PBMCs. All receptors come from a human donor in good health (CMV status not recorded). Some clones in this sample may be carry-over from other donors' samples.

The V and J genes are TRBV6-5 and TRBJ2-7; D unresolved. Looked up from germline, CDR1 is MNHEY and CDR2 is SVGAGI. The CDR3 runs 14 residues. V was pared by 3 bases and J by 0 bases, with 9 bases between. CDR3 DNA sequence: TGTGCCAGCAGTTATCACGGTAGCTCCTACGAGCAGTACTTC. This gives the protein CASSYHGSSYEQYF.

This clonotype was counted ten times or more. The chain links TRBV12-5 to TRBJ2-3; perhaps TRBD2 as D (6 bases). Germline V gene sequence: CDR1 LGHNT, CDR2 FRNRAP. CDR3 length: 16 residues. Trimming removed 5 bases from V and 1 base from J, with 16 bases in between. This chain's CDR3 is CASGPPGTPRTDTQYF. The DNA for the CDR3 is TGTGCTAGTGGTCCCCCCGGGACTCCTCGCACAGATACGCAGTATTTT.

This clonotype turned up a few times. This sequence joins TRBV6-5 and TRBJ2-2; TRBD1 agrees at 10 bases. The germline CDR1 and CDR2 sequences are MNHEY and SVGAGI. Losses at the gene ends were 5 bases for V and 6 bases for J; bases not matched to a gene: 6. CDR3 length: 15 residues. Here the CDR3 reads CASSQGQGMAGELFF. The CDR3 DNA follows: TGTGCCAGCAGTCAGGGACAGGGGATGGCCGGGGAGCTGTTTTTT.

This clonotype was seen ten or more times. DNA for the CDR3: TGTGCCAGCAGCCAGAGGGACAGGGTGAATGAGCAGTTCTTC. Translating gives CASSQRDRVNEQFF. The chain links TRBV7-8 to TRBJ2-1; 9 bases are shared with TRBD1. From germline, CDR1 is SGHVS and CDR2 FQNEAQ. The CDR3 is made up of 14 amino acids. J was trimmed by 7 bases and V by 5 bases; bases with no gene match: 6.

In its sample, this clonotype was seen a few times. The V call is TRBV2, the J call TRBJ2-1, with TRBD1 identical over 11 bases. V trimming: 6 bases; J trimming: 9 bases; junction bases outside the gene matches: 13. CDR1 is SNHLY and CDR2 is FYNNEI in the germline V gene. The CDR3 runs 16 residues. The CDR3 nucleotides read TGTGCCAGCAGCGCTAACGTCGGACAGGGGGCGCCTGAGCAGTTCTTC. As protein: CASSANVGQGAPEQFF.

V usage is TRBV18 and J usage is TRBJ2-3; D is possibly TRBD2 (5 bases). Germline V gene data show CDR1 as KGHSH and CDR2 as LQKENI. V gave up 6 bases and J gave up 1 base, with 14 bases separating them. CDR3 size: 15 residues. CDR3 sequence: CASSTPGSRTDTQYF. CDR3 nucleotides: TGTGCCAGCTCTACCCCGGGATCCCGCACAGATACGCAGTATTTT.

The sample holds many counts of this clonotype. J is TRBJ2-1 and V is TRBV28, with TRBD2 matching over 15 bases. V gave up 8 bases and J gave up 5 bases; unmatched junction bases: 4. The CDR3 has 15 residues. Germline CDR1 reads MDHEN; CDR2 reads SYDVKM. The CDR3 DNA sequence: TGTGCCAGCGAAGGACTAGCGGGGGGGAACAATGAGCAGTTCTTC. It specifies CASEGLAGGNNEQFF.

This clonotype was observed a few times. The chain carries TRBV27 and TRBJ2-1; 10 nucleotides agree with TRBD2. The germline V gene encodes CDR1 MNHEY and CDR2 SMNVEV (reference sequence). CDR3 length: 14 residues. V shed 8 bases and J 6 bases; nucleotides not matched to a gene: 7. The CDR3 region has the DNA TGTGCCAGCCAACCTAGCGGGGGCTTCAATGAGCAGTTCTTC. Amino acid sequence: CASQPSGGFNEQFF.